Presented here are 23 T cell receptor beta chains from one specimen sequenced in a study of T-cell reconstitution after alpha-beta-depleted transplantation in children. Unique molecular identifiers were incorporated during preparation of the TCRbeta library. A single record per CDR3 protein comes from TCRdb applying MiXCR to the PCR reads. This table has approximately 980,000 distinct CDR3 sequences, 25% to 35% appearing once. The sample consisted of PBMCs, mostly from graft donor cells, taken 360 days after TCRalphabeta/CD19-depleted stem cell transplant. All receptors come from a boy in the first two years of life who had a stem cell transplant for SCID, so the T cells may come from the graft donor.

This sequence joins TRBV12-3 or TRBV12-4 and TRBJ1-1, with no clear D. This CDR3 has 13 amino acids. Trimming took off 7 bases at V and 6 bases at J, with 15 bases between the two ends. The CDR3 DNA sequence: TGTGCCAGCATCCGGACGGGGTTGCCTGAAGCTTTCTTT. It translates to CASIRTGLPEAFF.

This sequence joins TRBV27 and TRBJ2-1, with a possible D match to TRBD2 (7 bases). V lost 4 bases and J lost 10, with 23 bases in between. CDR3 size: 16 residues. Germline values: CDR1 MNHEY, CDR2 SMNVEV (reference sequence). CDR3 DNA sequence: TGTGCCAGCAGTTCCCCCTTCGCGGGGGCCCCATGGGAGCAGTTCTTC. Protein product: CASSSPFAGAPWEQFF.

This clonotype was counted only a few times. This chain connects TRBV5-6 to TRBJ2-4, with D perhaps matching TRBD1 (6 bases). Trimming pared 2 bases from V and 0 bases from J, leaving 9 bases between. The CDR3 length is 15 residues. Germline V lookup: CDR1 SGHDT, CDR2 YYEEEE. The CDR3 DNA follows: TGTGCCAGCAGCTTCGGACAGATAGCCAAAAACATTCAGTACTTC. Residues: CASSFGQIAKNIQYF.

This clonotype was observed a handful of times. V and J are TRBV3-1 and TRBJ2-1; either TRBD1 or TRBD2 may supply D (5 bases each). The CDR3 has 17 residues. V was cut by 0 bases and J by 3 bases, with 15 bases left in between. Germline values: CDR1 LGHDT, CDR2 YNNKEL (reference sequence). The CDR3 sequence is CASSQDGVKGSYNEQFF. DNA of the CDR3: TGTGCCAGCAGCCAAGACGGGGTGAAGGGGAGCTACAATGAGCAGTTCTTC.

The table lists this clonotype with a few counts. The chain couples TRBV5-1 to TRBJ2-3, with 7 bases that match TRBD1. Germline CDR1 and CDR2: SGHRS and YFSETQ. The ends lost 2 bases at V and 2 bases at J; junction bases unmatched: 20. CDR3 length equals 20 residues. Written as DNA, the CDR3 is TGCGCCAGCAGCTTATTGGGTCGAAAGGGGACAGCTACTTTCACAGATACGCAGTATTTT. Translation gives CASSLLGRKGTATFTDTQYF.

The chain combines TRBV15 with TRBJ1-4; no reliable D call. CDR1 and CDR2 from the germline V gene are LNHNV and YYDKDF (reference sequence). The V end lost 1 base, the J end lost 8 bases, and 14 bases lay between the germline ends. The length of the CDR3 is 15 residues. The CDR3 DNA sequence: TGTGCCACCAGCAGAGTAGAATTTAACAACGAAAAACTGTTTTTT. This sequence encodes CATSRVEFNNEKLFF. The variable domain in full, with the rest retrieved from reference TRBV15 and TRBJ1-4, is DAMVIQNPRYQVTQFGKPVTLSCSQTLNHNVMYWYQQKSSQAPKLLFHYYDKDFNNEADTPDNFQSRRPNTSFCFLDIRSPGLGDTAMYLCATSRVEFNNEKLFFGSGTQLSVL.

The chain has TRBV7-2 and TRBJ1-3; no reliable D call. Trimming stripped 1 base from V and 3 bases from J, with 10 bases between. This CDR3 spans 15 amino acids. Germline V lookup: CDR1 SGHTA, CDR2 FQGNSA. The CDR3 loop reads CASSLGALSGNTIYF. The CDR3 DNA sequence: TGTGCCAGCAGCTTAGGCGCACTAAGTGGAAACACCATATATTTT.

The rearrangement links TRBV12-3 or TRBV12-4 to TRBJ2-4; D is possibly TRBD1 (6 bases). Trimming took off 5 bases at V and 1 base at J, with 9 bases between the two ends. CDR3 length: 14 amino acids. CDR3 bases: TGTGCCAGCAGTATTCAGGGGGCCAAAAACATTCAGTACTTC. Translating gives CASSIQGAKNIQYF.

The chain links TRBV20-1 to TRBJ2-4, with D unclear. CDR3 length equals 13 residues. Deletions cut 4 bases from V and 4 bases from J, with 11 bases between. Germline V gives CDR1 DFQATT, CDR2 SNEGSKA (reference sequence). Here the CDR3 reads CSATTRKKNIQYF. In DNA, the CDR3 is TGCAGTGCTACAACCCGCAAAAAAAACATTCAGTACTTC.

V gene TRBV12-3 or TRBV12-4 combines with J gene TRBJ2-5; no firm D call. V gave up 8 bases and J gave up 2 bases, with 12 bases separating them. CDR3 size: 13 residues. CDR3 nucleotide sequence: TGTGCCAGCCGACGACGGCCACAAGAGACCCAGTACTTC. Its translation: CASRRRPQETQYF.

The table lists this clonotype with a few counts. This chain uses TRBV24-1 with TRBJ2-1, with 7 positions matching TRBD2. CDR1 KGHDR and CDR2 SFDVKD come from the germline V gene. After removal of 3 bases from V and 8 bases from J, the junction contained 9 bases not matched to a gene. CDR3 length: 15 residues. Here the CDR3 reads CATSDGPAGWDEQFF. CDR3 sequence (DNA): TGTGCCACCAGTGATGGCCCAGCGGGGTGGGATGAGCAGTTCTTC.

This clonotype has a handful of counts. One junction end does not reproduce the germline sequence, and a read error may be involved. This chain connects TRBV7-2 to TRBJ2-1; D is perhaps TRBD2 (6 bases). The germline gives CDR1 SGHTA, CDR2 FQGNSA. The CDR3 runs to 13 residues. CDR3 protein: CASSLARLVTPDF. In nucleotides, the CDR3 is TGTGCCAGCAGCTTAGCCCGACTAGTAACTCCGGACTTC. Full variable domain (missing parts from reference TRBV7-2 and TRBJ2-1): GAGVSQSPSNKVTEKGKDVELRCDPISGHTALYWYRQSLGQGLEFLIYFQGNSAPDKSGLPSDRFSAERTGGSVSTLTIQRTQQEDSAVYLCASSLARLVTPDFGPGTRLTVL.

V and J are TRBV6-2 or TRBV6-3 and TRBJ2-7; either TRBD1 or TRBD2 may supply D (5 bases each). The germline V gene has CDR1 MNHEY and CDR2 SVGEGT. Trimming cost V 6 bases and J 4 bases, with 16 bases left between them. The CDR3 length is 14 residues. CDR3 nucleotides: TGTGCCAGCAGGGAGACCGGGGCTACATACGAGCAGTACTTC. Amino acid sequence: CASRETGATYEQYF.

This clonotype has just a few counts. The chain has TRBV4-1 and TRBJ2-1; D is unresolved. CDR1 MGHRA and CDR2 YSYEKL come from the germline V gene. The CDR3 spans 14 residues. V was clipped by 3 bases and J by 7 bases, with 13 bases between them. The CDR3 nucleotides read TGCGCCAGCAGCCAGTTTCCTATCGCGAATGAGCAGTTCTTC. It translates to CASSQFPIANEQFF.

Here the CDR3 reads CASSLGEGSHEQFF. For the CDR3, the DNA is TGTGCCAGCAGCTTAGGAGAGGGGAGCCATGAGCAGTTCTTC. J is TRBJ2-1 and V is TRBV7-7, with D perhaps TRBD1 or TRBD2 (5 bases each). The CDR3 sequence is 14 residues long. Germline values: CDR1 SSHAT, CDR2 FNYEAQ (reference sequence). V lost 1 base and J 8 bases, leaving 12 bases between the germline ends. Full variable domain (rest looked up from reference TRBV7-7 and TRBJ2-1): GAGVSQSPRYKVTKRGQDVTLRCDPISSHATLYWYQQALGQGPEFLTYFNYEAQPDKSGLPSDRFSAERPEGSISTLTIQRTEQRDSAMYRCASSLGEGSHEQFFGPGTRLTVL.

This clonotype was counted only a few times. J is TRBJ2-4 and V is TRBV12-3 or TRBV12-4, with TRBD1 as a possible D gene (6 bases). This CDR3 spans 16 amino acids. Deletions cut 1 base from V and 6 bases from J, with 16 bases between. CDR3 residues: CASSLEGTGMGNIQYF. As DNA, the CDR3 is TGTGCCAGCAGTTTAGAGGGCACAGGGATGGGAAACATTCAGTACTTC.

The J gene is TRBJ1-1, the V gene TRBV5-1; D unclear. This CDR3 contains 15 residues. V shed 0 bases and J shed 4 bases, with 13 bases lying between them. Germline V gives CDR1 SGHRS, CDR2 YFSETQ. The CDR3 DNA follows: TGCGCCAGCAGCTTGGCGGAGGAATTGAGCACTGAAGCTTTCTTT. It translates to CASSLAEELSTEAFF. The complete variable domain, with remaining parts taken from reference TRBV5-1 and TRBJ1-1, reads KAGVTQTPRYLIKTRGQQVTLSCSPISGHRSVSWYQQTPGQGLQFLFEYFSETQRNKGNFPGRFSGRQFSNSRSEMNVSTLELGDSALYLCASSLAEELSTEAFFGQGTRLTVV.

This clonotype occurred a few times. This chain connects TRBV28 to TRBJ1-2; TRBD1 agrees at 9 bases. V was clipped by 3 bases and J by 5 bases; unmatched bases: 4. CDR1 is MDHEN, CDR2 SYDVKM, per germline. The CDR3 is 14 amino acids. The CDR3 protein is CASSFRDRAYGYTF. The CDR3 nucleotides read TGTGCCAGCAGTTTTCGGGACAGGGCGTATGGCTACACCTTC.

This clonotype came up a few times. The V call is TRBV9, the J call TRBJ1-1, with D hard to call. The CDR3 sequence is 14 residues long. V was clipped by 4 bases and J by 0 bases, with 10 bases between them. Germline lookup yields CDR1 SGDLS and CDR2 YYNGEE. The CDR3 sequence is CASSRHFLNTEAFF. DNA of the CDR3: TGTGCCAGCAGCCGACACTTTCTGAACACTGAAGCTTTCTTT.

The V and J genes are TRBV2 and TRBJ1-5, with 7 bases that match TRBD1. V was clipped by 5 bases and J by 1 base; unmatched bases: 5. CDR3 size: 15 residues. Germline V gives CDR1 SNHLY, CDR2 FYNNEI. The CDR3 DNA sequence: TGTGCCAGCAGTCCCAGGGGGTTGAGCAATCAGCCCCAGCATTTT. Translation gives CASSPRGLSNQPQHF.

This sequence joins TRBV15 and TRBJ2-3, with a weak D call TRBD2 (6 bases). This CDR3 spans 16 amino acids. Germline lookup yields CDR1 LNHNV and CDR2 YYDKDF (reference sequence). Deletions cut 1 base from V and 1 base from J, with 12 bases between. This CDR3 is CATSRGVASGTDTQYF. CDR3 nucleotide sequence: TGTGCCACCAGCAGAGGGGTGGCTAGCGGCACAGATACGCAGTATTTT.

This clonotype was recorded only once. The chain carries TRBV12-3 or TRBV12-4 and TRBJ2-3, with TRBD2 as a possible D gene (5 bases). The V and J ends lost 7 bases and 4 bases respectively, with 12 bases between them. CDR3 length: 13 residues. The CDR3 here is CASNPRGPDTQYF. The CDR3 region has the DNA TGTGCCAGCAACCCCCGGGGTCCAGATACGCAGTATTTT.

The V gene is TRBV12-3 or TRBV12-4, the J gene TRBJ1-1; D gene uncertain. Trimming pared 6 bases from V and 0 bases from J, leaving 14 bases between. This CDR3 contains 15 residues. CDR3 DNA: TGTGCCAGCAGCGATCTCAGCCCAATGAACACTGAAGCTTTCTTT. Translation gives CASSDLSPMNTEAFF.